Listed here are 10 T cell receptor beta chains from one sample, sequenced in a study of cytomegalovirus exposure and HLA in healthy donors. Sequencing used immunoSEQ multiplex PCR; TCRdb keeps in-frame clones, though not all of them. This sample carries 70,000 or so clones, roughly 93% of them seen once, and the ten largest clones take 1%. Sequencing was done on a sample of PBMCs. Source of these receptors: a woman aged 18-30 years in good health and CMV-seronegative.

V and J are TRBV27 and TRBJ2-1; 10 bases fit TRBD2. The CDR3 extends over 17 amino acids. With V trimmed by 2 bases and J by 8 bases, 12 bases remained unmatched. CDR1 MNHEY and CDR2 SMNVEV come from the germline V gene (reference sequence). In DNA form, the CDR3 reads TGTGCCAGCAGTTTAGACGTAGGAGGGAGCGGGAGGGATGAGCAGTTCTTC. It translates to CASSLDVGGSGRDEQFF.

CDR3 residues: CASSYNGGPGELFF. CDR3 DNA: TGTGCCAGCAGTTACAATGGAGGGCCCGGGGAGCTGTTTTTT. The chain joins TRBV6-5 to TRBJ2-2; D might be TRBD2 (6 bases). The CDR3 loop spans 14 amino acids. Germline V gene lookup returns CDR1 MNHEY and CDR2 SVGAGI. The germline V and J ends were trimmed by 2 bases and 6 bases, with 10 bases remaining between them.

This clone is a singleton in its sample. As DNA, the CDR3 is TGTGCCAGCAGTCTATCGACAGGGAACACCGGGGAGCTGTTTTTT. It yields the protein CASSLSTGNTGELFF. This chain uses TRBV6-1 with TRBJ2-2; D possibly corresponds to TRBD1 (6 bases). The V end was cut by 5 bases, the J end by 1 base, with 11 bases between. Looked up from germline, CDR1 is MNHNS and CDR2 is SASEGT. The CDR3 totals 15 residues.

V and J are TRBV4-1 and TRBJ2-5; weak D call: TRBD1 (6 bases). CDR1 is MGHRA, CDR2 YSYEKL, per germline. The CDR3 runs to 14 residues. Trimming stripped 0 bases from V and 4 bases from J, with 9 bases between. The CDR3 loop reads CASSQEGGTETQYF. The CDR3 DNA reads as TGCGCCAGCAGCCAAGAAGGGGGAACAGAGACCCAGTACTTC.

The chain employs TRBV29-1 and TRBJ1-2, with D possibly being TRBD1 (6 bases). The CDR3 extends over 14 amino acids. The V gene's germline CDR1 is SQVTM and CDR2 ANQGSEA. Deletions cut 0 bases from V and 4 bases from J, with 12 bases between. The CDR3 spells CSVEDQNRAYGYTF. Here the CDR3 DNA reads TGCAGCGTTGAAGATCAGAACAGGGCCTATGGCTACACCTTC. The whole variable domain, remainder taken from reference TRBV29-1 and TRBJ1-2, is SAVISQKPSRDICQRGTSLTIQCQVDSQVTMMFWYRQQPGQSLTLIATANQGSEATYESGFVIDKFPISRPNLTFSTLTVSNMSPEDSSIYLCSVEDQNRAYGYTFGSGTRLTVV.

V is TRBV6-5 and J is TRBJ2-5; 7 bases map to TRBD1. V gave up 7 bases and J gave up 0 bases; unmatched junction bases: 8. This CDR3 spans 15 amino acids. The germline CDR1 and CDR2 sequences are MNHEY and SVGAGI. The CDR3 region has the DNA TGTGCCAGCAATCCAGGGGGAGAGTACCAAGAGACCCAGTACTTC. As protein: CASNPGGEYQETQYF.

The chain carries TRBV4-1 and TRBJ2-7, with 7 bases aligning to TRBD1. Germline V CDR1 and CDR2: MGHRA, YSYEKL. The CDR3 is 14 residues long. The V and J ends lost 7 bases and 6 bases, in that order; junction bases with no gene match: 12. The DNA for the CDR3 is TGCGCCAGCACCGCAACCGGGACAGTAGGCGAGCAGTACTTC. This codes for CASTATGTVGEQYF.

With respect to this clone: The identical CDR3 is also encoded by other nucleotide sequences in the sample. The rearrangement links TRBV9 to TRBJ2-7, with D possibly being TRBD2 (6 bases). CDR3 size: 13 residues. Germline lookup yields CDR1 SGDLS and CDR2 YYNGEE. Trimming left V 4 bases short and J 0 bases short, with 8 bases between. This chain's CDR3 is CASSPGDSYEQYF. As DNA, the CDR3 is TGTGCCAGCAGCCCGGGGGACTCCTACGAGCAGTACTTC.

The V gene is TRBV5-4, the J gene TRBJ2-7; 10 nucleotides match TRBD2. The CDR3 runs to 16 residues. V shed 4 bases and J 1 base; nucleotides not matched to a gene: 8. CDR1 is SGHNT, CDR2 YYREEE, per germline (reference sequence). Here the CDR3 reads CASSGTGTSASYEQYF. The CDR3 DNA sequence: TGTGCCAGCAGCGGCACCGGGACTAGCGCATCCTACGAGCAGTACTTC.

In the case of this clone: One end of the junction fails to match germline, which may point to a read error. The chain joins TRBV27 to TRBJ2-1; D is uncertain. Germline V gene data show CDR1 as MNHEY and CDR2 as SMNVEV (reference sequence). This CDR3 is 13 amino acids long. As DNA, the CDR3 is TGTGCCAGCAGTTTAACAAGATACAATGGGCAGTTCTTC. It yields the protein CASSLTRYNGQFF.